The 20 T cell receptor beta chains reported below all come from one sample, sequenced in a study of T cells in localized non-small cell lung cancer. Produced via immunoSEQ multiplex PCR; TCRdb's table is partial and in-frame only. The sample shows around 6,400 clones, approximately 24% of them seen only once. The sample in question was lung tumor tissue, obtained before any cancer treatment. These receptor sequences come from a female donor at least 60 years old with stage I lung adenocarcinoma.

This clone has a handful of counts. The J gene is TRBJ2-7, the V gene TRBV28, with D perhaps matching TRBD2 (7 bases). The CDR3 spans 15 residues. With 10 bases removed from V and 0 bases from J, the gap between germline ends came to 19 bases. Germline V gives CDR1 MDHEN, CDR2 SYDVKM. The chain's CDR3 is CATIEGGLSSYEQYF. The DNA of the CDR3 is TGTGCCACCATCGAGGGGGGGTTAAGCTCCTACGAGCAGTACTTC.

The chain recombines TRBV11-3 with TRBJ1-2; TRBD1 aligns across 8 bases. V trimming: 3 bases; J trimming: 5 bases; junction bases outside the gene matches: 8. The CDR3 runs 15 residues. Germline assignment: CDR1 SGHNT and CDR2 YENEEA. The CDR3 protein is CASSLDRGQVYGYTF. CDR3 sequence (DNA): TGTGCCAGCAGCTTGGATCGGGGACAGGTTTATGGCTACACCTTC.

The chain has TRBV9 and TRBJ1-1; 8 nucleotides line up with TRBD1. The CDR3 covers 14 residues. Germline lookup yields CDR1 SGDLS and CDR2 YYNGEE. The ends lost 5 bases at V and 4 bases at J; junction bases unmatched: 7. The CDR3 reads CASSSRTGFTEAFF. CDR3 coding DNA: TGTGCCAGCAGTTCCAGGACAGGGTTCACTGAAGCTTTCTTT.

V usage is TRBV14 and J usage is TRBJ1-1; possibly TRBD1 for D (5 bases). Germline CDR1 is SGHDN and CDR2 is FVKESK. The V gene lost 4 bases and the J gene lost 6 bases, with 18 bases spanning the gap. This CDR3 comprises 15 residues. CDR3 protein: CASSPRGGVGAEAFF. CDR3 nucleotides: TGTGCCAGCAGCCCCCGGGGCGGGGTAGGGGCTGAAGCTTTCTTT.

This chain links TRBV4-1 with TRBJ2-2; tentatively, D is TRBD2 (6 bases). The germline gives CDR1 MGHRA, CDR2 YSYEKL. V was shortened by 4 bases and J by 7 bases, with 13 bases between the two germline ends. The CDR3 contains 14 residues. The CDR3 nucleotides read TGCGCCAGCAGCCTAGGAGGGGCGGGCGGGGAGCTGTTTTTT. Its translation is CASSLGGAGGELFF.

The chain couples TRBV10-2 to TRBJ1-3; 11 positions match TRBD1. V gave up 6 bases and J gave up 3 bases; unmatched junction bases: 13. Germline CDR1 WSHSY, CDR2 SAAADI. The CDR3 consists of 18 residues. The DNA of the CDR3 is TGCGCCAGCAGCGATTATACTCGGACAGGGGGCCTTGGAAACACCATATATTTT. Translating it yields CASSDYTRTGGLGNTIYF.

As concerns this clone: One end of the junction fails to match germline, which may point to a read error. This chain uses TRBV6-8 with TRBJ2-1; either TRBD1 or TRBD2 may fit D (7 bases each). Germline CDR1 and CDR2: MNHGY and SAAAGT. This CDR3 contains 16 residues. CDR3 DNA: TGTGCCATCAGTTCCAGGGAGGGGGCATCGGACAATGAGCAGTTCTTC. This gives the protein CAISSREGASDNEQFF.

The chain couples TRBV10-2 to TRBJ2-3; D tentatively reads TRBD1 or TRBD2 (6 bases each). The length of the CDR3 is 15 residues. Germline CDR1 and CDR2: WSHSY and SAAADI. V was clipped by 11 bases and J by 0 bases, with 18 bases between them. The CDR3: CAQHSGAPSTDTQYF. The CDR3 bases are TGCGCCCAGCATTCGGGGGCGCCCAGCACAGATACGCAGTATTTT.

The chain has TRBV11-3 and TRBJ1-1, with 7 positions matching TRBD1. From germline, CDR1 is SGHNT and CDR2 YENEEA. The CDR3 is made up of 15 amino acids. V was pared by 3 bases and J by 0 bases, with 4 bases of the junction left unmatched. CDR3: CASSLNRGMNTEAFF. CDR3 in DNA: TGTGCCAGCAGCTTGAACAGGGGAATGAACACTGAAGCTTTCTTT. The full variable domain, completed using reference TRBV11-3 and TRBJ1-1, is EAGVVQSPRYKIIEKKQPVAFWCNPISGHNTLYWYLQNLGQGPELLIRYENEEAVDDSQLPKDRFSAERLKGVDSTLKIQPAELGDSAVYLCASSLNRGMNTEAFFGQGTRLTVV.

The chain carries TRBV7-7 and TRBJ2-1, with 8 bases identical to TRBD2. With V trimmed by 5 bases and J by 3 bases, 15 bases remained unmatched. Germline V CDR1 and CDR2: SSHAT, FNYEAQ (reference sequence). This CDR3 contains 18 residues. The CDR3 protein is CASSPPRVGLANYNEQFF. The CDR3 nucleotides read TGTGCCAGCAGCCCACCCCGGGTCGGACTAGCCAACTACAATGAGCAGTTCTTC.

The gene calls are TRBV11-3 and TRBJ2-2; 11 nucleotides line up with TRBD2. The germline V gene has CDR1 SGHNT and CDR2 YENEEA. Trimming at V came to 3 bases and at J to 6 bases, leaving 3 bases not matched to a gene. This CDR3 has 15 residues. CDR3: CASSLLAGGSGELFF. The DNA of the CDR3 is TGTGCCAGCAGCTTGCTAGCGGGAGGATCCGGGGAGCTGTTTTTT.

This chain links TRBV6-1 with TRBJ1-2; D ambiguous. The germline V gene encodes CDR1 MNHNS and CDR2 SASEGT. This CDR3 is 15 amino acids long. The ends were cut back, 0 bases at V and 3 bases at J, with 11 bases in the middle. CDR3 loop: CASSEAAARDYGYTF. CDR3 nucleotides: TGTGCCAGCAGTGAAGCGGCAGCGAGGGACTATGGCTACACCTTC.

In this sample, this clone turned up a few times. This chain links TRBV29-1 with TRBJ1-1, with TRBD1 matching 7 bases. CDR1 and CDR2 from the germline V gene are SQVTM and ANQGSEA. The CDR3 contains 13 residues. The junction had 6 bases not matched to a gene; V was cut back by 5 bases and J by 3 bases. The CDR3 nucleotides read TGCAGCGTTCGAGGGCAGGGGGACACTGAAGCTTTCTTT. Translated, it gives CSVRGQGDTEAFF.

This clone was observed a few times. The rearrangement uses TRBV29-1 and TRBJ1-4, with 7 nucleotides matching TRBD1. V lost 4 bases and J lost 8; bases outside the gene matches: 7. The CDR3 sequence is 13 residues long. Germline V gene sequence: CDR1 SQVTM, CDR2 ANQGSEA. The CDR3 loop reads CSVGDTGQEKLFF. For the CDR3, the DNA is TGCAGCGTTGGAGACACGGGACAGGAAAAACTGTTTTTT.

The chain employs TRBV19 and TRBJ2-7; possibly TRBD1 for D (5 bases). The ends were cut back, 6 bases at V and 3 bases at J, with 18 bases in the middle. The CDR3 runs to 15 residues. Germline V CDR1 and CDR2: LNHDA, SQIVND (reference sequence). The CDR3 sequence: CASSTQAGIFYEQYF. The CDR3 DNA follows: TGTGCCAGTAGCACACAGGCAGGCATTTTCTACGAGCAGTACTTC.

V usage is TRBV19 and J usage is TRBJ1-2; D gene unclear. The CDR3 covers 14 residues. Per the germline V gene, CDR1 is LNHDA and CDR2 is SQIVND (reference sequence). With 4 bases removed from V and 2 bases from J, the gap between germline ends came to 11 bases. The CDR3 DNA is TGTGCCAGTAGTACGGACGGGAAAAACTATGGCTACACCTTC. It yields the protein CASSTDGKNYGYTF.

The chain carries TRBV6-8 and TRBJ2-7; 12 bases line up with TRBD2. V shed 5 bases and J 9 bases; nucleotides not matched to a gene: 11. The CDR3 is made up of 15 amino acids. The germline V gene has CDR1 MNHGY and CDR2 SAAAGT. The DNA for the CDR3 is TGTGCCAGCAGTCAGAACCTAGCGGGAGGGACCTGGCAGTACTTC. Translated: CASSQNLAGGTWQYF.

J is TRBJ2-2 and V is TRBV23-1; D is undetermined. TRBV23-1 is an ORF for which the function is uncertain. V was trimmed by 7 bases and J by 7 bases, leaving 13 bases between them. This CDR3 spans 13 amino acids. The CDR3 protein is CASTLGFGGELFF. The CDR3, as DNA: TGCGCCAGCACCCTAGGTTTTGGCGGGGAGCTGTTTTTT.

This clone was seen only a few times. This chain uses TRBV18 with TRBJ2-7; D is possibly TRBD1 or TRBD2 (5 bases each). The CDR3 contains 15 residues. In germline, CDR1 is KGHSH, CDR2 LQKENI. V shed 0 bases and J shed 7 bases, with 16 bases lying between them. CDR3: CASSPPGTVLWEQYF. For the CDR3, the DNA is TGTGCCAGCTCACCACCGGGGACGGTCCTATGGGAGCAGTACTTC.

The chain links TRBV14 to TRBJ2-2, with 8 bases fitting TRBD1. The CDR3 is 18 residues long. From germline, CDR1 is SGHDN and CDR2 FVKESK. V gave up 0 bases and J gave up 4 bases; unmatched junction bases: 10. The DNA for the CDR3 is TGTGCCAGCAGCCAAGAGGAGTTTTTCCAGGGGGCCACCGGGGAGCTGTTTTTT. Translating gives CASSQEEFFQGATGELFF.